What follows are 12 T cell receptor beta chains derived from one specimen sequenced in a study of blood T cell repertoires in COVID-19 (dated by TCRdb to the early 2020s). Library creation used the immunoSEQ multiplex PCR assay. Drawn from immuneACCESS, this table holds only the in-frame rearrangements with V and J called that TCRdb kept. Clones are partly lost; checked studies trace under half to an unresolved V gene and leave the rest unexplained. The sample profile shows roughly 250,000 clones; about 85% of them were found once. The ten largest account for approximately 0.89% of the sample. The material sequenced was peripheral blood. Source of these receptors: a man aged 40-49 years with acute or convalescent COVID-19.

The V gene is TRBV9, the J gene TRBJ2-1, with 9 bases lining up with TRBD1. Germline V gene sequence: CDR1 SGDLS, CDR2 YYNGEE. The CDR3 is 13 amino acids. V dropped 3 bases and J dropped 10; count of bases not matched to a gene: 5. The CDR3 bases are TGTGCCAGCAGCGCAGATACAGGGGGCGAGCAGTTCTTC. Amino acid sequence: CASSADTGGEQFF.

This chain uses TRBV2 with TRBJ2-7, with 10 bases matching TRBD1. J lost 3 bases, V lost 4 bases, and 6 bases had no gene match. Germline V gene sequence: CDR1 SNHLY, CDR2 FYNNEI. The CDR3 extends over 15 amino acids. The CDR3, as DNA: TGTGCCAGCAGTGGGACAGGGGGGACCTACTACGAGCAGTACTTC. This sequence encodes CASSGTGGTYYEQYF.

Concerning this clone itself: Within the sample, other DNA sequences also encode this same CDR3. The chain employs TRBV5-1 and TRBJ2-5, with a tentative D call TRBD2 (7 bases). CDR1 and CDR2 from the germline V gene are SGHRS and YFSETQ. V lost 4 bases to trimming and J lost 5 bases, with 12 bases between them. The CDR3 loop spans 13 amino acids. The CDR3 reads CASSPSGGETQYF. CDR3 DNA: TGCGCCAGCAGCCCCTCGGGGGGCGAGACCCAGTACTTC.

The chain has TRBV3-1 (or the pseudogene TRBV3-2) and TRBJ2-7; tentatively, D is TRBD1 (5 bases). The V end was cut by 3 bases, the J end by 0 bases, with 15 bases between. Germline CDR1 reads LGHDT; CDR2 reads YNNKEL (reference sequence). The CDR3 runs 16 residues. The CDR3 spells CASSHLRTLCSYEQYF. For the CDR3, the DNA is TGTGCCAGCAGCCACCTCAGGACACTTTGCTCCTACGAGCAGTACTTC.

V gene TRBV28 combines with J gene TRBJ1-2; 12 nucleotides align to TRBD1. V trimming: 5 bases; J trimming: 8 bases; junction bases outside the gene matches: 9. The CDR3 contains 15 residues. Germline CDR1 is MDHEN and CDR2 is SYDVKM. The CDR3 protein is CASSTPGQGARGYTF. CDR3 nucleotide sequence: TGTGCCAGCAGTACTCCGGGACAGGGGGCACGGGGCTACACCTTC.

This chain links TRBV7-9 with TRBJ1-2; 8 positions agree with TRBD1. This CDR3 region has 14 residues. J lost 4 bases, V lost 5 bases, and 6 bases had no gene match. Germline V gives CDR1 SEHNR, CDR2 FQNEAQ (reference sequence). In DNA, the CDR3 is TGTGCCAGCAGCCCCCGGACAGGGTCCTATGGCTACACCTTC. Its protein is CASSPRTGSYGYTF.

This clone was seen only once. This chain joins TRBV14 and TRBJ1-2; D unresolved. Between the trimmed V and J ends, which lost 5 bases and 4 bases, there was a span of 11 bases. This CDR3 region has 13 residues. CDR1 and CDR2 from the germline V gene are SGHDN and FVKESK. DNA for the CDR3: TGTGCCAGCAGCGAATCCGGGTCCTATGGCTACACCTTC. Encoded protein: CASSESGSYGYTF. Together with reference TRBV14 and TRBJ1-2, the CDR3 gives the full variable domain: EAGVTQFPSHSVIEKGQTVTLRCDPISGHDNLYWYRRVMGKEIKFLLHFVKESKQDESGMPNNRFLAERTGGTYSTLKVQPAELEDSGVYFCASSESGSYGYTFGSGTRLTVV.

The chain employs TRBV12-5 and TRBJ2-7, with 9 bases fitting TRBD1. J lost 5 bases, V lost 6 bases, and 8 bases had no gene match. Looked up from germline, CDR1 is LGHNT and CDR2 is FRNRAP. This CDR3 region has 14 residues. In nucleotides, the CDR3 is TGTGCTAGTGGGACGGGACAGGGAGTGCACGAGCAGTACTTC. This gives the protein CASGTGQGVHEQYF. Using reference TRBV12-5 and TRBJ2-7 for the parts outside the CDR3, the full variable domain is DARVTQTPRHKVTEMGQEVTMRCQPILGHNTVFWYRQTMMQGLELLAYFRNRAPLDDSGMPKDRFSAEMPDATLATLKIQPSEPRDSAVYFCASGTGQGVHEQYFGPGTRLTVT.

This chain joins TRBV24-1 and TRBJ1-2, with unresolved D. V was cut by 3 bases and J by 7 bases, with 14 bases left in between. Germline CDR1 and CDR2: KGHDR and SFDVKD. This CDR3 is built from 14 residues. The CDR3 loop reads CATSDERARGGYTF. The CDR3 DNA reads as TGTGCCACCAGTGATGAACGCGCTCGAGGTGGCTACACCTTC.

The CDR3: CASSLAKSSPLHF. The CDR3 nucleotides read TGTGCCAGCAGTTTGGCAAAATCGTCACCCCTCCACTTT. The chain couples TRBV28 to TRBJ1-6; D gene uncertain. The CDR3 is 13 residues long. Germline assignment: CDR1 MDHEN and CDR2 SYDVKM. V was cut by 3 bases and J by 10 bases, with 10 bases left in between.

This chain links TRBV2 with TRBJ2-1, with D possibly TRBD1 on 5 matching bases. The V end was cut by 9 bases, the J end by 1 base, with 16 bases between. This CDR3 region has 15 residues. Germline assignment: CDR1 SNHLY and CDR2 FYNNEI. The CDR3 DNA is TGTGCCAGTAACTCGCAGGGCCAGTCCTACAATGAGCAGTTCTTC. Its translation is CASNSQGQSYNEQFF. Drawing the rest from reference TRBV2 and TRBJ2-1, the complete variable domain is EPEVTQTPSHQVTQMGQEVILRCVPISNHLYFYWYRQILGQKVEFLVSFYNNEISEKSEIFDDQFSVERPDGSNFTLKIRSTKLEDSAMYFCASNSQGQSYNEQFFGPGTRLTVL.

The genes are TRBV30 and TRBJ2-7, with a weak D call TRBD1 (6 bases). The CDR3 spans 13 residues. Germline-derived CDR1 and CDR2 are GTSNPN and SVGIG (reference sequence). Trimming stripped 2 bases from V and 2 bases from J, with 10 bases between. The chain's CDR3 is CAWSNGQTYEQYF. CDR3 nucleotides: TGTGCCTGGAGTAACGGACAGACCTACGAGCAGTACTTC.